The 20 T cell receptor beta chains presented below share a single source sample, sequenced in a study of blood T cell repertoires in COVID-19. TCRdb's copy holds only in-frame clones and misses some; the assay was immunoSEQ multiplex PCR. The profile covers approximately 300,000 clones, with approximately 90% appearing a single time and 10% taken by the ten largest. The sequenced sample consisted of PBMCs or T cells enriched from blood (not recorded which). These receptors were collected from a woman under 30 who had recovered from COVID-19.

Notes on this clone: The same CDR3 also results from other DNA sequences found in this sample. Here the CDR3 reads CSASSGNQPQHF. The CDR3 nucleotides read TGCAGTGCTAGTTCCGGGAATCAGCCCCAGCATTTT. The chain links TRBV20-1 to TRBJ1-5; D gene ambiguous. This CDR3 has 12 residues. Germline V gene sequence: CDR1 DFQATT, CDR2 SNEGSKA (reference sequence). Trimming took off 3 bases at V and 4 bases at J, with 7 bases between the two ends.

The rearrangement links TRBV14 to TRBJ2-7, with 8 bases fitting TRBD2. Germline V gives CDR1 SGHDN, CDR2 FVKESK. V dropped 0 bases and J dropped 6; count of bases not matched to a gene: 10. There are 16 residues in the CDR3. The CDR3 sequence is CASSQEFAGGPSEQYF. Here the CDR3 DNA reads TGTGCCAGCAGCCAAGAGTTCGCGGGGGGCCCCTCCGAGCAGTACTTC.

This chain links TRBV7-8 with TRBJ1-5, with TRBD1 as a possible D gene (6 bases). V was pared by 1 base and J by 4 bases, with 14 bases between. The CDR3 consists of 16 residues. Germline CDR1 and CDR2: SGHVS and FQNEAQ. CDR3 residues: CASSLEGGSLNQPQHF. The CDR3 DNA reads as TGTGCCAGCAGCTTAGAGGGGGGGAGCCTTAATCAGCCCCAGCATTTT.

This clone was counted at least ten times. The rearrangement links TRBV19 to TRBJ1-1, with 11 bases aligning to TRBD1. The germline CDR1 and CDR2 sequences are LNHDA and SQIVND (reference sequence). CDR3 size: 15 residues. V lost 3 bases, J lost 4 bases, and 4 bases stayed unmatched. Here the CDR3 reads CASSMVGTGGTEAFF. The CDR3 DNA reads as TGTGCCAGTAGTATGGTAGGGACAGGGGGCACTGAAGCTTTCTTT.

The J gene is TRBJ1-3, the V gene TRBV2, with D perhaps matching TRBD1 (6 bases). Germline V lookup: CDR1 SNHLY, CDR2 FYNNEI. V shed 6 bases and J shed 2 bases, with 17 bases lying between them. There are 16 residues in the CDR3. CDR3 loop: CASSLSTRGTGNTIYF. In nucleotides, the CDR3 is TGTGCCAGCAGCCTCAGTACCAGGGGAACTGGAAACACCATATATTTT. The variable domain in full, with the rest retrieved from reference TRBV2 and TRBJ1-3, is EPEVTQTPSHQVTQMGQEVILRCVPISNHLYFYWYRQILGQKVEFLVSFYNNEISEKSEIFDDQFSVERPDGSNFTLKIRSTKLEDSAMYFCASSLSTRGTGNTIYFGEGSWLTVV.

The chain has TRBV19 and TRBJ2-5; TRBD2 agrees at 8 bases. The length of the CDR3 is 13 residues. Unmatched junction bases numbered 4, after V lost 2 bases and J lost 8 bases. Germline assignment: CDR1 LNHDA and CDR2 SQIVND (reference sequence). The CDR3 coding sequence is TGTGCCAGTAGTATATCCAGCGGGGGCACCCAGTACTTC. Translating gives CASSISSGGTQYF.

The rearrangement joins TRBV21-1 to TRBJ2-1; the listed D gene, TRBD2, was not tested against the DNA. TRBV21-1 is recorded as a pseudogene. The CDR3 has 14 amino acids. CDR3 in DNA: TGTGCCAACCACCGGGTGCTAGCGGGCAATGAGCAGTTCTTC. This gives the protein CANHRVLAGNEQFF.

The CDR3 spells CASSLAGGMNYEQYF. CDR3 DNA: TGTGCCAGCAGCTTAGCCGGGGGGATGAACTACGAGCAGTACTTC. The chain joins TRBV7-2 to TRBJ2-7; TRBD2 aligns across 7 bases. Germline V gene data show CDR1 as SGHTA and CDR2 as FQGNSA. After removal of 0 bases from V and 3 bases from J, the junction contained 5 bases not matched to a gene. The CDR3 is 15 residues long. Full variable domain (remainder filled in from reference TRBV7-2 and TRBJ2-7): GAGVSQSPSNKVTEKGKDVELRCDPISGHTALYWYRQSLGQGLEFLIYFQGNSAPDKSGLPSDRFSAERTGGSVSTLTIQRTQQEDSAVYLCASSLAGGMNYEQYFGPGTRLTVT.

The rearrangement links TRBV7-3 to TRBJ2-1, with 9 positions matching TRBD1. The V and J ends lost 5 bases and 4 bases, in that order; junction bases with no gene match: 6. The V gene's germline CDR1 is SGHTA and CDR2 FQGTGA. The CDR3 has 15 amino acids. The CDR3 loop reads CASSHPGQGYNEQFF. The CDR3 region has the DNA TGTGCCAGCAGCCACCCGGGACAGGGATACAATGAGCAGTTCTTC.

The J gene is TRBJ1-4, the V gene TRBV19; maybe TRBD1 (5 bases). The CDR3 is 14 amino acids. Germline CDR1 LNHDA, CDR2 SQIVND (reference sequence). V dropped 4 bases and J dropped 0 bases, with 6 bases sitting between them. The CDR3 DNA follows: TGTGCCAGTAGTAAGACAGCAACTAATGAAAAACTGTTTTTT. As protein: CASSKTATNEKLFF.

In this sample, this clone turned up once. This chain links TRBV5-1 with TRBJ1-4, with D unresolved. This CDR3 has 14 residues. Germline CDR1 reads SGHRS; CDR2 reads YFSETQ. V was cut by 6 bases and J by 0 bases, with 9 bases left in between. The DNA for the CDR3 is TGCGCCAGCAAAGCAGACTCAACTAATGAAAAACTGTTTTTT. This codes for CASKADSTNEKLFF.

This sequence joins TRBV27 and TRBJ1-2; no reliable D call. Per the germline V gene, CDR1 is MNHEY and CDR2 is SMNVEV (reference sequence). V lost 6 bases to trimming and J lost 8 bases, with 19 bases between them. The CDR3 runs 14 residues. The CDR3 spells CASRPQSLRRGYTF. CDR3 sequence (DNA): TGTGCCAGCAGGCCGCAATCTCTGCGGAGGGGCTACACCTTC.

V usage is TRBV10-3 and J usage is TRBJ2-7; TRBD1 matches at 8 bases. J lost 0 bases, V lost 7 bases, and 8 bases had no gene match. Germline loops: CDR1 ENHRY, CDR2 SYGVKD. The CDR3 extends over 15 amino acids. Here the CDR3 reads CAITGTGRSSYEQYF. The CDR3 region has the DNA TGTGCCATCACGGGGACAGGACGAAGCTCCTACGAGCAGTACTTC.

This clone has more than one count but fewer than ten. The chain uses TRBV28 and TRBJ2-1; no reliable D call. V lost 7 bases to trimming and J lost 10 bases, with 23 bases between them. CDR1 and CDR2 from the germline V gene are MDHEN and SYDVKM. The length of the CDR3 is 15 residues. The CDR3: CASTTRGKATPEQFF. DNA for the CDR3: TGTGCCAGCACCACCCGAGGTAAAGCCACTCCGGAGCAGTTCTTC.

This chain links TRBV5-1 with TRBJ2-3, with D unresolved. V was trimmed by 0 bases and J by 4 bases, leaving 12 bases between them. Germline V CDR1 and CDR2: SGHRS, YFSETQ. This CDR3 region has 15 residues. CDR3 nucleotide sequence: TGCGCCAGCAGCTTGGCCGTGGTAGCCTCAGATACGCAGTATTTT. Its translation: CASSLAVVASDTQYF. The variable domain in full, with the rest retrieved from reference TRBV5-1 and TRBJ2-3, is KAGVTQTPRYLIKTRGQQVTLSCSPISGHRSVSWYQQTPGQGLQFLFEYFSETQRNKGNFPGRFSGRQFSNSRSEMNVSTLELGDSALYLCASSLAVVASDTQYFGPGTRLTVL.

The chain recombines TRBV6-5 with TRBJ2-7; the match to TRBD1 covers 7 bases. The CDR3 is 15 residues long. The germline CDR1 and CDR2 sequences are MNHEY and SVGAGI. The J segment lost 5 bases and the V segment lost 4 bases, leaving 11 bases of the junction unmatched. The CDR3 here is CASSFIDRVRDEQYF. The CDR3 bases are TGTGCCAGCAGTTTTATCGACAGGGTGAGGGACGAGCAGTACTTC.

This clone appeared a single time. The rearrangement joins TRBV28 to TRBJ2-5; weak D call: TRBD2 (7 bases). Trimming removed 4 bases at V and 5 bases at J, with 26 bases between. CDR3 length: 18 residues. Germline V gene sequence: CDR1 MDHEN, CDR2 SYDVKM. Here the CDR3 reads CASSSPSGVRGRMETQYF. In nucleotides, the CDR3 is TGTGCCAGCAGTTCACCCAGCGGGGTTAGGGGGAGGATGGAGACCCAGTACTTC.

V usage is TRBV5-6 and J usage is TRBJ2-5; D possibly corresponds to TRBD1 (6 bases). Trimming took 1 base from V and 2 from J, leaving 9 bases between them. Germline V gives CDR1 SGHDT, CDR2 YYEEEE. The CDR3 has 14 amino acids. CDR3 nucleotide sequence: TGTGCCAGCAGCTTGACAGGGAATCAAGAGACCCAGTACTTC. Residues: CASSLTGNQETQYF. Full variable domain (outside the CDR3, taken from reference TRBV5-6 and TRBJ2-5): DAGVTQSPTHLIKTRGQQVTLRCSPKSGHDTVSWYQQALGQGPQFIFQYYEEEERQRGNFPDRFSGHQFPNYSSELNVNALLLGDSALYLCASSLTGNQETQYFGPGTRLLVL.

CDR3 DNA: TGTGCCAGCAGCTTATTCGGGATGGAAGGGACAGCCACTGGAAACACCATATATTTT. Its protein product is CASSLFGMEGTATGNTIYF. The rearrangement links TRBV7-2 to TRBJ1-3, with 7 positions matching TRBD1. Germline loops: CDR1 SGHTA, CDR2 FQGNSA. This CDR3 contains 19 residues. V lost 2 bases to trimming and J lost 2 bases; unmatched junction nucleotides: 15.

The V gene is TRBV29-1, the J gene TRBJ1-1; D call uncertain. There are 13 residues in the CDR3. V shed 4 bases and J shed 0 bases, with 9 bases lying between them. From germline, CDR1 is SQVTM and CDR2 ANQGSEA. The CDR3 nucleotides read TGCAGCGTTGTCAGGCAGATGAACACTGAAGCTTTCTTT. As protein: CSVVRQMNTEAFF. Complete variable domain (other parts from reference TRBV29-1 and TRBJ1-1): SAVISQKPSRDICQRGTSLTIQCQVDSQVTMMFWYRQQPGQSLTLIATANQGSEATYESGFVIDKFPISRPNLTFSTLTVSNMSPEDSSIYLCSVVRQMNTEAFFGQGTRLTVV.